This T cell receptor beta chain is from a study of cytomegalovirus exposure and HLA in healthy donors. Across the study: Per a later analysis, the roughly 700 first-cohort and some 130 validation repertoires shared one platform. Study-wide results and limits: In vitro experiments confirmed that a few CMV-associated chains were specific for CMV antigens. A list of about 160 TCR beta chains associated with cytomegalovirus was given.

A note on this clone: Antigen unknown.

The donors were members of the validation cohort, which comprised about 130 subjects and was separate from the first cohort of 600 to 850 subjects. Repertoires were generated with immunoSEQ multiplex PCR, while TCRdb's copy carries only in-frame clones and drops some. The table lists about 150,000 clones, around nine tenths of them singletons. The CDR3 length is 14 residues. V was clipped by 3 bases and J by 3 bases, with 12 bases between them. Germline V gives CDR1 SGHDN, CDR2 FVKESK. The chain combines TRBV14 with TRBJ2-7; perhaps TRBD2 as D (5 bases). The source of this sequence is a man between 18 and 35 years old in good health and CMV-seropositive. What was sequenced was PBMCs. The DNA for the CDR3 is TGTGCCAGCAGCCACCAACGAGGGAACTACGAGCAGTACTTC. It codes for CASSHQRGNYEQYF.